This T cell receptor (beta chain) was sequenced during a study of blood T cells in healthy people across ages. From germline, CDR1 is LGHNA and CDR2 YSLEER. The CDR3 sequence is 13 residues long. The germline V and J ends were trimmed by 4 bases and 7 bases, with 11 bases remaining between them. The authors ran a second PCR of about 7 to 12 cycles using a sample-barcoded 5' primer and a J-beta primer mix. At least 3 million CDR3-containing paired-end reads were obtained per sample. TCRdb processed the 5' RACE reads anew with MiXCR; each CDR3 protein has one entry. The sample comprises 650,000 to 900,000 distinct CDR3 sequences, about 62% of which are singletons, and 28% rests with the top ten.

The TCR originated in a man aged 30 to 45 in good health. Sequenced: blood. The chain couples TRBV4-3 to TRBJ2-1, with D unclear. The CDR3 DNA is TGCGCCAGCAGCCCCTCGTGGGTGAATGAGCAGTTCTTC. Translated: CASSPSWVNEQFF.